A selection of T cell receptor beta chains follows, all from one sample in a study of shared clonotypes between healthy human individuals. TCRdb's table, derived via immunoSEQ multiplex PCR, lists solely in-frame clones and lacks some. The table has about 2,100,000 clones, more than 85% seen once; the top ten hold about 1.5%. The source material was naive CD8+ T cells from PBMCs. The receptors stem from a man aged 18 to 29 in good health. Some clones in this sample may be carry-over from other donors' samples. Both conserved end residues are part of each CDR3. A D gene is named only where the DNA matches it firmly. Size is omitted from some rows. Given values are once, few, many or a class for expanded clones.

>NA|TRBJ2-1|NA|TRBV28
TGTGCCAGCAGTTCGGGGGAGCGGTATGCTTCCTACAATGAGCAGTTCTTC
CASSSGERYASYNEQFF
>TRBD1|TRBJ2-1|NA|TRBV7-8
TGTGCCAGCAGCTTCTGGACAGGGGTAGGGAATGAGCAGTTCTTC
CASSFWTGVGNEQFF
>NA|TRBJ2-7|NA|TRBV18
TGTGCCAGCTCCCCTGTTCCCAGTGGCTACGAGCAGTACTTC
CASSPVPSGYEQYF
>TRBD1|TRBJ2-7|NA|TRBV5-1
TGCGCCAGCAGCTTTTCGGGACAGCCCTACGAGCAGTACTTC
CASSFSGQPYEQYF
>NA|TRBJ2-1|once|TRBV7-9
TGTGCCAGCAGCTTAGCCCTAGCGAGCCACAATGAGCAGTTCTTC
CASSLALASHNEQFF
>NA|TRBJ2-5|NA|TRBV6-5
TGTGCCAGCAGTTACCCGCCTGGGGAGACCCAGTACTTC
CASSYPPGETQYF
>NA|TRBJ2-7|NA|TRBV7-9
TGTGCCAGCACCCCGTCGGCAGGCTACGAGCAGTACTTC
CASTPSAGYEQYF
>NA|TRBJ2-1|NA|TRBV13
TGTGCCAGCAGCTTGGCAAGGGGCTCCTACAATGAGCAGTTCTTC
CASSLARGSYNEQFF
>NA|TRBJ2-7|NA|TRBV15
TGTGCCACCAGCAACGGCAGGGGTCCCTACGAGCAGTACTTC
CATSNGRGPYEQYF
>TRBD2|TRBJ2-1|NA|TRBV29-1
TGCAGCGTTGAAGACGGGACTAGCGTAATCGGTAAGCAGTTCTTC
CSVEDGTSVIGKQFF
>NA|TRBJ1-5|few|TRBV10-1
TGCGCCAGTCCCGATCGAAGACAGCCCCAGCATTTT
CASPDRRQPQHF
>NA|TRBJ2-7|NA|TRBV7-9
TGTGCCAGCAGCCCCCGGGGGGCAGGGCGTCAGGACGAGCAGTACTTC
CASSPRGAGRQDEQYF
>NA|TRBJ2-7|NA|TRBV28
TGTGCCAGCAGTTTATGGCCCGGAAGCTCCTACGAGCAGTACTTC
CASSLWPGSSYEQYF
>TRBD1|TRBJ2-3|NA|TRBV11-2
TGTGCCAGCGGGACAGGGGGCTTCACAGATACGCAGTATTTT
CASGTGGFTDTQYF
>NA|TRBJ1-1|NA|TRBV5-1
TGCGCCAGCAGCCAATTCGGGGGGAGAGGCACTGAAGCTTTCTTT
CASSQFGGRGTEAFF
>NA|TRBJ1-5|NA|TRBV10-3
TGTGCCATCAGTGAGTCGACAGTTCCCGATCAGCCCCAGCATTTT
CAISESTVPDQPQHF
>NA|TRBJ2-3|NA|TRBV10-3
TGTGCCATCAGTGAAAATCCAGGAGGAACAGATACGCAGTATTTT
CAISENPGGTDTQYF
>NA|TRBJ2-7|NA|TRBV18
TGTGCCAGCTCAGACCGGGACAAAGCCTACGAGCAGTACTTC
CASSDRDKAYEQYF
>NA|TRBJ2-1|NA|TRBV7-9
TGTGCCAGCAGCTCGGGACTTTCACATGAGCAGTTCTTC
CASSSGLSHEQFF
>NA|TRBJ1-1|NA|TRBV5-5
TGTGCCAGCAGCCTCTGGGACCGAAACACTGAAGCTTTCTTT
CASSLWDRNTEAFF
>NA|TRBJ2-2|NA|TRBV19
TGTGCCAGTAGTATTAACGGAGGCCCGAACACCGGGGAGCTGTTTTTT
CASSINGGPNTGELFF
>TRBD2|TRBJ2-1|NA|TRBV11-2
TGTGCCAGCAGCTTCCGGAGCGGGATAAATATCGATGAGCAGTTCTTC
CASSFRSGINIDEQFF
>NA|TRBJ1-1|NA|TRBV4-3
TGCGCCAGCAGTCAGTGGACGGTGAACACTGAAGCTTTCTTT
CASSQWTVNTEAFF
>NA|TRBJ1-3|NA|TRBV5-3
TGTGCCAGAAGGACGACGGACAGAAATTCGGGAAACACCATATATTTT
CARRTTDRNSGNTIYF
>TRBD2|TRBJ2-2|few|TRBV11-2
TGTGCCAGCCGGGTACTAGCGGGACACACCGGGGAGCTGTTTTTT
CASRVLAGHTGELFF
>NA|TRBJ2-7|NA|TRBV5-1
TGCGCCAGCAGCTCGGAAAATACAGGGCCCTACGAGCAGTACTTC
CASSSENTGPYEQYF
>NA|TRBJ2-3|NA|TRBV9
TGTGCCAGCAGCGCGGCGGGGAGCACAGATACGCAGTATTTT
CASSAAGSTDTQYF
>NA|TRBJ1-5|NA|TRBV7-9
TGTGCCAGCAGCTTAGGGCGCCAGCCCCAGCATTTT
CASSLGRQPQHF
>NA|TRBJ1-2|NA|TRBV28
TGTGCCAGCAGTTTATTTGGGGGGCCCTATGGCTACACCTTC
CASSLFGGPYGYTF
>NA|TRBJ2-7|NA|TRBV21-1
TGTGCCAGCAGCAAAGGGGATCGGGCAGGAGAGTTATCCTACGAGCAGTACTTC
CASSKGDRAGELSYEQYF
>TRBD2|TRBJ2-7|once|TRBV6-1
TGTGCCAGCAGTGGTCGGCCTAGCGGGAGGTACGAGCAGTACTTC
CASSGRPSGRYEQYF
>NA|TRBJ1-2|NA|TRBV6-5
TGTGCCAGCAGGACCGGGACATTCTATGGCTACACCTTC
CASRTGTFYGYTF
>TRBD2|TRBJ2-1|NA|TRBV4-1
TGCGCCAGCAGCCAAATAGCGGGAGGGCCCAATGAGCAGTTCTTC
CASSQIAGGPNEQFF
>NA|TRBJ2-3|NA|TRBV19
TGTGCCAGTAGTATTAGGGCCATCCGTGCAGATACGCAGTATTTT
CASSIRAIRADTQYF
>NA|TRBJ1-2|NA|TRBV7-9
TGTGCCAGCAGCACAAAACAGGTAGCGGAGGGCTACACCTTC
CASSTKQVAEGYTF
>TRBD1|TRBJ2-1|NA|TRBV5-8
TGTGCCAGCAGGATCCAGGGGGCAGGCTACAATGAGCAGTTCTTC
CASRIQGAGYNEQFF
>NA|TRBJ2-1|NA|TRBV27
TGTGCCAGCAGTTCCCGACAGAGGAATGAGCAGTTCTTC
CASSSRQRNEQFF
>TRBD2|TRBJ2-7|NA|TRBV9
TGTGCCAGCAGCGTAGGGTCTAGCGGCTACGAGCAGTACTTC
CASSVGSSGYEQYF
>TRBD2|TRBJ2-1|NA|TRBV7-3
TGTGCCAGCAGCTCCCAAGCGGGAGATAACAATGAGCAGTTCTTC
CASSSQAGDNNEQFF
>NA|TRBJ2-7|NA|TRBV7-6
TGTGCCAGCAGCTTATCCGGCGGGTCCTCCTACGAGCAGTACTTC
CASSLSGGSSYEQYF
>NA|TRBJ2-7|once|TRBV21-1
TGTGCCAGCAGCAAACTCCGCGGGAGCACCTACGAGCAGTACTTC
CASSKLRGSTYEQYF
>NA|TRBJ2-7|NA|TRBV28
TGTGCCAGCAGTTTTCGAGGGGTAAGCTCCTACGAGCAGTACTTC
CASSFRGVSSYEQYF
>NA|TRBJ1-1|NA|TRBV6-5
TGTGCCAGCAGTTACCGTCCGGGAAACACTGAAGCTTTCTTT
CASSYRPGNTEAFF
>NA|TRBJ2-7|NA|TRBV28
TGTGCCAGCAGTTTCAAGGCCAGGAACGAGCAGTACTTC
CASSFKARNEQYF
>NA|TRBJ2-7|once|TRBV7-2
TGTGCCAGCAGCGAACCGATATGGGGGATCTACGAGCAGTACTTC
CASSEPIWGIYEQYF
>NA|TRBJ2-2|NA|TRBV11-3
TGTGCCAGCAGCTTCTACACCGGGGAGCTGTTTTTT
CASSFYTGELFF
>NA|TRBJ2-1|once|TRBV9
TGTGCCAGCAGCCCCCGCAATCAGTTTATCTACAATGAGCAGTTCTTC
CASSPRNQFIYNEQFF